One and the same sample provided the 25 T cell receptor beta chains below, sequenced in a study of T-cell reconstitution after alpha-beta-depleted transplantation in children. Preparation of the TCRbeta library involved a method that used unique molecular identifiers. TCRdb called the PCR reads again in MiXCR, with one record for every CDR3 protein. The table shows more than 200,000 distinct CDR3 sequences, with 25% occurring only once. This material consisted of PBMCs, taken before TCRalphabeta/CD19-depleted stem cell transplant. All receptors derive from a girl aged 2-15 years with Fanconi anemia, due to receive a stem cell transplant.

Only one count was recorded for this clonotype. The CDR3 DNA follows: TGTGCCAGCAGTTTAGTGGGCTCTGGAAACACCATATATTTT. Its translation: CASSLVGSGNTIYF. The V gene is TRBV12-3 or TRBV12-4, the J gene TRBJ1-3, with D unclear. CDR3 length equals 14 residues. Trimming removed 1 base from V and 0 bases from J, with 4 bases in between.

This clonotype showed up many times. The rearrangement links TRBV5-4 to TRBJ2-7; 10 nucleotides match TRBD1. CDR1 is SGHNT and CDR2 is YYREEE in the germline V gene (reference sequence). Losses at the gene ends were 4 bases for V and 2 bases for J; bases not matched to a gene: 6. CDR3 length equals 15 residues. The DNA for the CDR3 is TGTGCCAGCAGCCTCCGGGACAGGGGCCCCTACGAGCAGTACTTC. It yields the protein CASSLRDRGPYEQYF.

The chain couples TRBV25-1 to TRBJ2-1; D is undetermined. V dropped 3 bases and J dropped 12 bases, with 9 bases sitting between them. CDR3 length: 11 amino acids. Germline-derived CDR1 and CDR2 are MGHDK and SYGVNS. DNA of the CDR3: TGTGCCAGCAGTGAGGGTGTTTGGCAGTTCTTC. Translated: CASSEGVWQFF.

This chain links TRBV28 with TRBJ2-1; 12 bases are a match to TRBD2. With V trimmed by 6 bases and J by 3 bases, 3 bases remained unmatched. CDR1 is MDHEN and CDR2 is SYDVKM in the germline V gene. The CDR3 extends over 15 amino acids. CDR3 bases: TGTGCCAGCAGCCGACTAGCGGGAGACTACAATGAGCAGTTCTTC. Residues: CASSRLAGDYNEQFF.

The chain employs TRBV20-1 and TRBJ2-7; no clear D gene. This CDR3 has 15 residues. The germline V and J ends were trimmed by 5 bases and 0 bases, with 17 bases remaining between them. Germline lookup yields CDR1 DFQATT and CDR2 SNEGSKA (reference sequence). The CDR3 sequence is CSAADSTSSSYEQYF. The CDR3 DNA sequence: TGCAGTGCTGCGGATTCGACCTCAAGCTCCTACGAGCAGTACTTC.

This clonotype has a handful of counts. This sequence joins TRBV18 and TRBJ2-7; no clear D. Germline V CDR1 and CDR2: KGHSH, LQKENI. The CDR3 contains 13 residues. V lost 3 bases to trimming and J lost 2 bases, with 8 bases between them. The CDR3 protein is CASSPPAPYEQYF. As DNA, the CDR3 is TGTGCCAGCTCACCTCCGGCCCCCTACGAGCAGTACTTC.

This clonotype was detected ten times or more. This CDR3 reads CASSVTGRAGEQYF. CDR3 bases: TGTGCCAGCAGCGTAACAGGCAGGGCGGGAGAGCAGTACTTC. The chain has TRBV9 and TRBJ2-7; TRBD2 is a possible D gene (6 bases). Germline-derived CDR1 and CDR2 are SGDLS and YYNGEE. The CDR3 covers 14 residues. Deletions cut 1 base from V and 7 bases from J, with 15 bases between.

The J gene is TRBJ2-6, the V gene TRBV4-1; D not resolved. V lost 5 bases and J lost 1, with 9 bases in between. Germline CDR1 and CDR2: MGHRA and YSYEKL. This CDR3 has 15 amino acids. The CDR3 DNA sequence: TGCGCCAGCAGCTTCCGGATTTCTGGGGCCAACGTCCTGACTTTC. Translating gives CASSFRISGANVLTF.

This clonotype was counted a few times. The chain recombines TRBV7-8 with TRBJ2-7, with TRBD1 identical over 10 bases. Germline loops: CDR1 SGHVS, CDR2 FQNEAQ. Trimming removed 3 bases from V and 9 bases from J; junction bases left unmatched: 8. This CDR3 contains 14 residues. The CDR3 protein is CASSLGTGVRVQYF. CDR3 nucleotide sequence: TGTGCCAGCAGCTTGGGGACAGGGGTAAGGGTGCAGTACTTC.

The CDR3 DNA reads as TGTGCCAGCAGCTTAATTGTCCCTAGCGGGGGGATATACAATGAGCAGTTCTTC. It encodes CASSLIVPSGGIYNEQFF. The chain combines TRBV11-2 with TRBJ2-1; TRBD2 matches 11 bases. With V trimmed by 2 bases and J by 4 bases, 10 bases remained unmatched. In germline, CDR1 is SGHAT, CDR2 FQNNGV. The CDR3 has 18 amino acids.

The rearrangement links TRBV28 to TRBJ2-7, with D perhaps being TRBD1 or TRBD2 (7 bases each). V lost 4 bases and J lost 3, with 19 bases in between. This CDR3 comprises 16 residues. CDR1 is MDHEN, CDR2 SYDVKM, per germline. In nucleotides, the CDR3 is TGTGCCAGCAGTTCCTCAGGGGGGGACCCCATCTACGAGCAGTACTTC. Its protein product is CASSSSGGDPIYEQYF.

This sequence joins TRBV15 and TRBJ2-7, with D tentatively TRBD2 (6 bases). Germline V gene data show CDR1 as LNHNV and CDR2 as YYDKDF (reference sequence). The CDR3 loop spans 15 amino acids. V was trimmed by 0 bases and J by 5 bases, leaving 14 bases between them. The CDR3 region has the DNA TGTGCCACCAGCAGAGATATAGCGGAGCTAGACGAGCAGTACTTC. Its translation is CATSRDIAELDEQYF.

This clonotype was seen repeatedly, ten times or more. The chain couples TRBV27 to TRBJ2-7; 10 positions match TRBD1. Germline values: CDR1 MNHEY, CDR2 SMNVEV (reference sequence). The CDR3 runs to 13 residues. Losses at the gene ends were 8 bases for V and 2 bases for J; bases not matched to a gene: 3. The CDR3 is CASSGTGAYEQYF. The DNA of the CDR3 is TGTGCCAGCTCCGGGACAGGGGCCTACGAGCAGTACTTC.

This clonotype was detected ten times or more. The genes are TRBV12-3 or TRBV12-4 and TRBJ2-2; D may match TRBD1 or TRBD2 (5 bases each). This CDR3 is 20 amino acids long. V was clipped by 5 bases and J by 4 bases, with 29 bases between them. The CDR3 here is CASSLVPGPWDGVITGELFF. The CDR3 DNA reads as TGTGCCAGCAGTCTAGTCCCTGGGCCATGGGACGGAGTGATCACCGGGGAGCTGTTTTTT.

At least ten counts were recorded for this clonotype. The chain recombines TRBV20-1 with TRBJ2-1, with D possibly being TRBD2 (6 bases). This CDR3 is 16 amino acids long. Trimming took off 6 bases at V and 3 bases at J, with 21 bases between the two ends. Per the germline V gene, CDR1 is DFQATT and CDR2 is SNEGSKA (reference sequence). The chain's CDR3 is CSAPSSRAGNYNEQFF. CDR3 bases: TGCAGTGCCCCCTCTAGTCGTGCGGGAAACTACAATGAGCAGTTCTTC.

The sample holds many counts of this clonotype. The gene calls are TRBV7-2 and TRBJ2-1; no reliable D call. Per the germline V gene, CDR1 is SGHTA and CDR2 is FQGNSA. CDR3 length: 15 residues. Trimming shortened V by 4 bases and J by 0 bases, and 10 bases separated the two germline ends. The CDR3 sequence is CASSSGPGSYNEQFF. The CDR3 DNA is TGTGCCAGCAGCTCCGGACCTGGCTCCTACAATGAGCAGTTCTTC.

In this sample, this clonotype turned up many times. The chain joins TRBV7-2 to TRBJ2-5; unclear D gene. V shed 4 bases and J shed 1 base, with 7 bases lying between them. Germline CDR1 is SGHTA and CDR2 is FQGNSA. CDR3 length equals 13 residues. CDR3 amino acids: CASSWRLQETQYF. CDR3 nucleotides: TGTGCCAGCAGCTGGCGGCTCCAAGAGACCCAGTACTTC.

This clonotype was counted a few times. V is TRBV7-3 and J is TRBJ2-1, with TRBD2 matching 10 bases. V lost 3 bases, J lost 6 bases, and 5 bases stayed unmatched. Germline CDR1 and CDR2: SGHTA and FQGTGA. The CDR3 has 15 amino acids. Written as DNA, the CDR3 is TGTGCCAGCAGCTTTAGCGGGGGGCAGGCCAATGAGCAGTTCTTC. Translating gives CASSFSGGQANEQFF.

This clonotype was counted a few times. This chain connects TRBV29-1 to TRBJ2-7, with D tentatively TRBD1 (6 bases). The CDR3 runs 14 residues. Between the trimmed V and J ends, which lost 4 bases and 7 bases, there was a span of 20 bases. CDR1 and CDR2 from the germline V gene are SQVTM and ANQGSEA. This CDR3 reads CSVAYVTGVGEQYF. DNA for the CDR3: TGCAGCGTTGCGTATGTGACAGGCGTAGGGGAGCAGTACTTC.

This clonotype has just one count. The chain links TRBV20-1 to TRBJ2-7; 10 nucleotides align to TRBD2. Germline CDR1 reads DFQATT; CDR2 reads SNEGSKA (reference sequence). V lost 0 bases, J lost 4 bases, and 6 bases stayed unmatched. The CDR3 consists of 15 residues. The CDR3 DNA reads TGCAGTGCTAGAGATCCGATAGCGGGAGGATACGAGCAGTACTTC. This sequence encodes CSARDPIAGGYEQYF.

The genes are TRBV18 and TRBJ1-2, with D perhaps TRBD1 (5 bases). The CDR3 loop spans 16 amino acids. Germline-derived CDR1 and CDR2 are KGHSH and LQKENI. Trimming cost V 3 bases and J 2 bases, with 16 bases left between them. The CDR3: CASSPRGGAQNYGYTF. DNA of the CDR3: TGTGCCAGCTCACCGCGTGGAGGGGCCCAAAACTATGGCTACACCTTC.

The chain uses TRBV25-1 and TRBJ2-3; maybe TRBD2 (6 bases). Trimming removed 0 bases at V and 0 bases at J, with 19 bases between. The CDR3 sequence is 19 residues long. Germline V lookup: CDR1 MGHDK, CDR2 SYGVNS. This CDR3 is CASSEYPGSGETSTDTQYF. CDR3 bases: TGTGCCAGCAGTGAATATCCGGGTAGCGGAGAAACTAGCACAGATACGCAGTATTTT.

Note on this clonotype: Possible read error: a much larger clone is one base away. The CDR3 end shows no conserved phenylalanine or tryptophan, and so a read error is likely. V gene TRBV9 combines with J gene TRBJ2-7, with 7 bases identical to TRBD2. V shed 4 bases and J 2 bases; nucleotides not matched to a gene: 6. Looked up from germline, CDR1 is SGDLS and CDR2 is YYNGEE. The CDR3 spans 14 residues. The DNA of the CDR3 is TGTGCCAGCAGCCCCCGGGACTACCCCTACGAGCAGTACATC. Its protein is CASSPRDYPYEQYI.

Only a few counts were recorded for this clonotype. The J gene is TRBJ2-1, the V gene TRBV5-5, with a tentative D call TRBD2 (6 bases). This CDR3 spans 11 amino acids. Trimming left V 4 bases short and J 10 bases short, with 9 bases between. The V gene's germline CDR1 is SGHKS and CDR2 YYEKEE (reference sequence). The CDR3 region is CASSRGREQFF. CDR3 nucleotides: TGTGCCAGCAGCCGGGGGAGGGAGCAGTTCTTC.

This clonotype was counted at least ten times. The chain couples TRBV6-5 to TRBJ2-7; D possibly corresponds to TRBD1 (5 bases). This CDR3 spans 13 amino acids. CDR1 is MNHEY, CDR2 SVGAGI, per germline. Deletions cut 8 bases from V and 3 bases from J, with 14 bases between. The CDR3 nucleotides are TGTGCCAGCGTTCTGACAGTTGACTACGAGCAGTACTTC. As protein: CASVLTVDYEQYF.